Presented here are 2 T cell receptor beta chains from one specimen sequenced in a study of blood T cell repertoires in COVID-19. Here immunoSEQ multiplex PCR was the method, and the copy in TCRdb shows in-frame clones only, minus some. The table has approximately 250,000 clones, roughly 80% seen once; the top ten hold less than 5%. The specimen was peripheral blood. The receptor source for this set is a man in his fifties or sixties with acute or convalescent COVID-19.

The J gene is TRBJ2-3, the V gene TRBV2; D might be TRBD2 (6 bases). The V gene lost 5 bases and the J gene lost 5 bases, with 14 bases spanning the gap. The CDR3 is 14 amino acids. Germline V gene sequence: CDR1 SNHLY, CDR2 FYNNEI. This chain's CDR3 is CASSQSGSEDTQYF. CDR3 in DNA: TGTGCCAGCAGTCAGAGCGGGTCCGAAGATACGCAGTATTTT.

The rearrangement joins TRBV12-2 to TRBJ1-1; TRBD1 reflects the table's D call only, with no check against the DNA. TRBV12-2 constitutes a pseudogene. The CDR3 extends over 15 amino acids. The CDR3 loop is CASRLDGGGNTEAFF. The DNA for the CDR3 is TGTGCAAGTCGCTTAGATGGGGGCGGGAACACTGAAGCTTTCTTT.